One sample yielded the 9 T cell receptor beta chains listed below, sequenced in a study of beta chain features in type 1 diabetes. General study results and limits: TCRB CDR3s from Type 1 diabetes patients were moderately but significantly shorter in all four CD4+ subsets.

Sequencing targeted expressed TCRB transcripts, as all isolated RNA had been reverse transcribed. Assay used: immunoSEQ multiplex PCR; TCRdb lists only in-frame clones, some missing. Among about 370,000 clones, about 10% were seen once, and the ten largest hold over 0.45%. Their target antigens are unknown. Sequenced sample: central memory CD4+ T cells from blood. The receptors here all came from a man in his thirties or forties with type 1 diabetes.

This chain uses TRBV18 with TRBJ2-3, with no clear D. Germline values: CDR1 KGHSH, CDR2 LQKENI. The ends were cut back, 1 base at V and 2 bases at J, with 10 bases in the middle. The CDR3 contains 15 residues. Here the CDR3 DNA reads TGTGCCAGCTCACCACGGAAGGATGTCACAGATACGCAGTATTTT. This gives the protein CASSPRKDVTDTQYF.

In its sample, this clone was seen a few times. The chain joins TRBV6-5 to TRBJ2-7, with D possibly TRBD2 on 5 matching bases. The CDR3 is 13 amino acids. Germline V gene data show CDR1 as MNHEY and CDR2 as SVGAGI. The V end lost 5 bases, the J end lost 3 bases, and 11 bases lay between the germline ends. The CDR3 spells CASSEAAYYEQYF. DNA of the CDR3: TGTGCCAGCAGTGAAGCGGCATACTACGAGCAGTACTTC.

The rearrangement joins TRBV2 to TRBJ2-3; no clear D. The CDR3 sequence is 14 residues long. Per germline, CDR1 SNHLY and CDR2 FYNNEI. V was clipped by 4 bases and J by 2 bases, with 10 bases between them. The CDR3 protein is CASSVPSTTDTQYF. The CDR3 nucleotides are TGTGCCAGCAGTGTACCTTCGACCACAGATACGCAGTATTTT.

As to this clone: A much larger clone differs from this one at a single base, so this may be a read error. The V and J genes are TRBV11-3 and TRBJ2-3; 10 nucleotides agree with TRBD2. Germline loops: CDR1 SGHNT, CDR2 YENEEA. CDR3 size: 15 residues. V trimming: 6 bases; J trimming: 1 base; junction bases outside the gene matches: 4. DNA for the CDR3: TGTGCCAGCAGTCCCGGACTAGCGGGCACAGATACGCAGTATTTT. It specifies CASSPGLAGTDTQYF. Looking up the rest from reference TRBV11-3 and TRBJ2-3 gives the full variable domain: EAGVVQSPRYKIIEKKQPVAFWCNPISGHNTLYWYLQNLGQGPELLIRYENEEAVDDSQLPKDRFSAERLKGVDSTLKIQPAELGDSAVYLCASSPGLAGTDTQYFGPGTRLTVL.

The chain joins TRBV7-9 to TRBJ2-2; a possible D gene is TRBD1 (5 bases). Looked up from germline, CDR1 is SEHNR and CDR2 is FQNEAQ (reference sequence). CDR3 size: 14 residues. Trimming shortened V by 8 bases and J by 2 bases, and 12 bases separated the two germline ends. The CDR3 DNA sequence: TGTGCCAGCCGAGACAGACCTAACACCGGGGAGCTGTTTTTT. The encoded protein is CASRDRPNTGELFF.

This clone turned up a few times. The chain uses TRBV28 and TRBJ2-7; no firm D call. V was shortened by 4 bases and J by 5 bases, with 15 bases between the two germline ends. The CDR3 consists of 14 residues. CDR1 is MDHEN and CDR2 is SYDVKM in the germline V gene. This chain's CDR3 is CASSSPGPLDEQYF. The CDR3 DNA reads TGTGCCAGCAGTTCCCCGGGCCCCCTCGACGAGCAGTACTTC.

This clone occurred a few times. The V and J genes are TRBV30 and TRBJ1-3; D remains ambiguous. This CDR3 contains 17 residues. Trimming stripped 2 bases from V and 9 bases from J, with 26 bases between. Germline-derived CDR1 and CDR2 are GTSNPN and SVGIG (reference sequence). CDR3 in DNA: TGTGCCTGGAGTCCCTCCGTGGAAGCCGCGCTGAGAGGCACCATATATTTT. Protein sequence: CAWSPSVEAALRGTIYF.

The table lists this clone with a few counts. The J gene is TRBJ1-4, the V gene TRBV11-2; perhaps TRBD1 as D (5 bases). This CDR3 region has 15 residues. Trimming left V 5 bases short and J 7 bases short, with 17 bases between. In germline, CDR1 is SGHAT, CDR2 FQNNGV. Written as DNA, the CDR3 is TGTGCCAGCAGCGAGAGGGGATTCGGTGGTGAAAAACTGTTTTTT. This sequence encodes CASSERGFGGEKLFF.

This clone came up many times. The rearrangement uses TRBV18 and TRBJ2-3; 14 nucleotides line up with TRBD2. V shed 4 bases and J 11 bases; nucleotides not matched to a gene: 5. In germline, CDR1 is KGHSH, CDR2 LQKENI. There are 14 residues in the CDR3. The CDR3 DNA is TGTGCCAGCTCACAGGGGACTAGCGGGAGAGAGCAGTATTTT. Its protein is CASSQGTSGREQYF. Combining the CDR3 with reference TRBV18 and TRBJ2-3 gives the whole variable domain NAGVMQNPRHLVRRRGQEARLRCSPMKGHSHVYWYRQLPEEGLKFMVYLQKENIIDESGMPKERFSAEFPKEGPSILRIQQVVRGDSAAYFCASSQGTSGREQYFGPGTRLTVL.